This T cell receptor beta chain was documented in a study of blood T cells in healthy people across ages. Primed by a sample-barcoded 5' primer and a J-beta primer mix, a second PCR proceeded for roughly 6 to 12 cycles. Each CDR3 protein is one row after TCRdb ran MiXCR on the 5' RACE reads. This table has hundreds of thousands of distinct CDR3 sequences, 24% appearing once. This CDR3 comprises 15 residues. Germline V gene sequence: CDR1 LGHNA, CDR2 YSLEER. V was pared by 0 bases and J by 0 bases, with 9 bases between. This sample was shared with a second study, whose subject was T cells of mothers and their children.

This sequence originates from a boy between 10 and 17 years old in good health. The gene calls are TRBV4-3 and TRBJ2-7; D perhaps matches TRBD2 (5 bases). Sample: blood. CDR3 residues: CASSQERESSYEQYF. As DNA, the CDR3 is TGCGCCAGCAGCCAAGAACGGGAAAGCTCCTACGAGCAGTACTTC.